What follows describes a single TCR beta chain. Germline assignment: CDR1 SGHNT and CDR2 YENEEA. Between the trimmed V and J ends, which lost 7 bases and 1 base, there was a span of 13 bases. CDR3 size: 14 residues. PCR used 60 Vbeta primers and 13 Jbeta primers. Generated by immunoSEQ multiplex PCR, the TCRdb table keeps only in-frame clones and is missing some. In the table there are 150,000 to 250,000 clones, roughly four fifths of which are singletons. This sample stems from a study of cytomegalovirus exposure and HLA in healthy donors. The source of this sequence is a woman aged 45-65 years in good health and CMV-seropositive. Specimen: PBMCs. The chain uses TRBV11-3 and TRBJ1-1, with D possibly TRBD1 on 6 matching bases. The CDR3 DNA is TGTGCCAGCAACCAACAGGGAGAGAACACTGAAGCTTTCTTT. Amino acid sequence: CASNQQGENTEAFF.